The clone carrying this T cell receptor (beta chain) was observed a few times. This sample was included in a study of T-cell memory formation after mild COVID-19. The CDR3 is 15 residues long. V was trimmed by 5 bases and J by 4 bases, leaving 14 bases between them. CDR1 is KGHSH, CDR2 LQKENI, per germline. Each CDR3 protein gets one entry after TCRdb re-called the 5' RACE reads with MiXCR. The sample lists about 170,000 distinct CDR3 sequences, around 13% occurring once. What was sequenced was PBMCs or a T cell subset sorted from them (not recorded which). This rearrangement joins TRBV18 to TRBJ2-2; D may be TRBD1 (5 bases). This TCR was recovered from a young man who had mild COVID-19 (a few samples of this study predate the infection). Cell type and time point are not known. The chain's CDR3 is CASSTRTLFTGELFF. The CDR3, as DNA: TGTGCCAGCTCAACCCGGACACTCTTCACCGGGGAGCTGTTTTTT.